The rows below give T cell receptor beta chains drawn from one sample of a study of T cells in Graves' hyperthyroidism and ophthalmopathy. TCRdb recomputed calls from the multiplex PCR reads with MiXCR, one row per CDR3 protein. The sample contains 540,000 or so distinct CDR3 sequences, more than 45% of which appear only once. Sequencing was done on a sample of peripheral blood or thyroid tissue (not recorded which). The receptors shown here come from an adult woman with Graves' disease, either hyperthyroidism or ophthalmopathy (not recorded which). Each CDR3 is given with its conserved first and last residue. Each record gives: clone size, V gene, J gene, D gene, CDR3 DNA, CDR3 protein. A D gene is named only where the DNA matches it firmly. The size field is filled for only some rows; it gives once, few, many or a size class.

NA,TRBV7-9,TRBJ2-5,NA,TGTGCCAGCAGCTCGAGTGGGGGGACGGAGACCCAGTACTTC,CASSSSGGTETQYF
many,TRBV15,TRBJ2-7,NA,TGTGCCACCAAAAGGTACGGGAGCGCCTACGAGCAGTACTTC,CATKRYGSAYEQYF
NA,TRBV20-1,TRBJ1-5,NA,TGCAGTGCCAGAAGGGGACAAGATGAGTTAGGAGGTCAGCCCCAGCATTTT,CSARRGQDELGGQPQHF
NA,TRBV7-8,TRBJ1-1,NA,TGTGCCAGCAGCTTCGGGCTGAATTGGGCTTTCTTT,CASSFGLNWAFF
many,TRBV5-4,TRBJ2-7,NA,TGTGCCAGCAGCTTGGGTAATGTCAGGGGGGGCCCAGGCGAGCAGTACTTC,CASSLGNVRGGPGEQYF
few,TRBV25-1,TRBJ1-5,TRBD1,TGTGCCAGCAGTGAATTCCGGGACAGCGATCAGCCCCAGCATTTT,CASSEFRDSDQPQHF
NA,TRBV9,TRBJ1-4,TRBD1,TGTGCCAGCAGCGCCCCGGGACAGGGACGAAAACTGTTTTTT,CASSAPGQGRKLFF
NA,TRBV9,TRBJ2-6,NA,TGTGCCAGCAGCGTAGGGGGGGAGGAGACCAACGTCCTGACTTTC,CASSVGGEETNVLTF
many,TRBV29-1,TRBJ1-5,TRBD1,TGCAGCGTTGAATTCGGGACAGGGAATCAGCCCCAGCATTTT,CSVEFGTGNQPQHF
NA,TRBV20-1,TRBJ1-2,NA,TGCAGTGCTAGGCCAAGGGCTGGGGGGGATGACTATGGCTACACCTTC,CSARPRAGGDDYGYTF
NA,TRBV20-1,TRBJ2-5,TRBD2,TGCAGTGCTCTCAAAGCGGGAGTCCTCGGAGAGACCCAGTACTTC,CSALKAGVLGETQYF
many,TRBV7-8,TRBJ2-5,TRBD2,TGTGCCAGCAGCCCAAGAGCGGGGGCCCCACAAGAGACCCAGTACTTC,CASSPRAGAPQETQYF
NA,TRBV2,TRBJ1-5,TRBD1,TGTGCCAGCAGCTGGACAGGGGGGCGAAATCAGCCCCAGCATTTT,CASSWTGGRNQPQHF
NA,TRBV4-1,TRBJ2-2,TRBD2,TGCGCCAGCAGCCACCCGAAAGCGGGAGTTCCCGGGGAGCTGTTTTTT,CASSHPKAGVPGELFF
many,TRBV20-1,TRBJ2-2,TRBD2,TGCAGTGCTACGGGGGGGAGGGGGGTCACCGGGGAGCTGTTTTTT,CSATGGRGVTGELFF
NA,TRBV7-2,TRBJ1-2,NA,TGTGCCAGCAGCAACAGGCAGGGGCCGGGCTACACCTTC,CASSNRQGPGYTF
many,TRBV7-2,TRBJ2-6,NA,TGTGCCAGCACCAAAGTAGTTTCTGGGGCCAACGTCCTGACTTTC,CASTKVVSGANVLTF
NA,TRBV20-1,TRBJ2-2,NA,TGCAGTGCTAAACCCTACAGGGCCCCGAACACCGGGGAGCTGTTTTTT,CSAKPYRAPNTGELFF
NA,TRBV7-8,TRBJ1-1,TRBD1,TGTGCCAGCAGCTTAGCGTCAGGGGGCGGTCAGATCGCTGAAGCTTTCTTT,CASSLASGGGQIAEAFF
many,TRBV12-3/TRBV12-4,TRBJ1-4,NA,TGTGCCAGCAGTACCCGGGGACCGGGGATTAATGAAAAACTGTTTTTT,CASSTRGPGINEKLFF
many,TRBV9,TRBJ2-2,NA,TGTGCCAGCAGCCTCAGCGGTTATACCGGGGAGCTGTTTTTT,CASSLSGYTGELFF
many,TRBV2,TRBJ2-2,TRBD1,TGTGCCAGCCGAGGGGACAGGGCTAGTAATACCGGGGAGCTGTTTTTT,CASRGDRASNTGELFF
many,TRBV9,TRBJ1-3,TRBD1,TGTGCCAGCAGCAATCCGGGACAGGGACTCTCTGGAAACACCATATATTTT,CASSNPGQGLSGNTIYF
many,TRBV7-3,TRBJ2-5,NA,TGTGCCAGCAGCTTAATGGGTGGTCAGCAAGAGACCCAGTACTTC,CASSLMGGQQETQYF
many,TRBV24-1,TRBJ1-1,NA,TGTGCCACCAGTGATTACGAAGAGCTGAACACTGAAGCTTTCTTT,CATSDYEELNTEAFF
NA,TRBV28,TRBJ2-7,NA,TGTGCCAGCAGCTCCGGGTCATGGGAGCAGTACTTC,CASSSGSWEQYF
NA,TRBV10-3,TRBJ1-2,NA,TGTGCCATCAGTGAAAGGGAGGGCCAGGGCTGCACCTTC,CAISEREGQGCTF
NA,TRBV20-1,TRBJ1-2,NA,TGCAGTGCTAGAGAGGCCGGGAGTGGCACCGGGGAGGGCTATGGCTACACCTTC,CSAREAGSGTGEGYGYTF
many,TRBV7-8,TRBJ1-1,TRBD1,TGTGCCAGCAGCCGGGGGACAGCTAACACTGAAGCTTTCTTT,CASSRGTANTEAFF
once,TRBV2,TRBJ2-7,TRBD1,TGCGCCAGCAGCCGTATAGTCAGGCGGGACAGGGGCTACGAGCAGTACTTC,CASSRIVRRDRGYEQYF
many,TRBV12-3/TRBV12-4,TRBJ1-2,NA,TGTGCCAGCAGTAGACAGCTCTATGGCTACACCTTC,CASSRQLYGYTF
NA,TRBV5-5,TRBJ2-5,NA,TGTGCCAGCAGCTACCGTTCAGGGACGGGGGAAGAAGAGACCCAGTACTTC,CASSYRSGTGEEETQYF
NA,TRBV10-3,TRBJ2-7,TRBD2,TGTGCCATCAGTGGGACGGGACTAGCGGGGAGAGGGAACGAGCAGTACTTC,CAISGTGLAGRGNEQYF
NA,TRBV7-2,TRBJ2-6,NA,TGTGCCAGCAGCTTAGAAGGGGACAGGGCCAACGTCCTGACTTTC,CASSLEGDRANVLTF
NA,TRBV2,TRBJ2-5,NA,TGTGCCACTAGAACGCAGGGGGAGACCCAGTACTTC,CATRTQGETQYF
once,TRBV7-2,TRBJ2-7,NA,TGTGCCAGCGGTAATACAGGGACCTACGAGCAGTACTTC,CASGNTGTYEQYF
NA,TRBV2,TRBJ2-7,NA,TGTGCCAGCTTTTGGGGGGACGGACACTCCTACGAGCAGTACTTC,CASFWGDGHSYEQYF
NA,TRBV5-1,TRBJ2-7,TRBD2,TGCGCCAGCAGCTTGGATTTGGGAGGGGCTAGCGGGAGGTACGAGCAGTACTTC,CASSLDLGGASGRYEQYF
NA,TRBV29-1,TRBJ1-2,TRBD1,TGCAGCGCCTCACCCGGGACAGACACTAACTATGGCTACACCTTC,CSASPGTDTNYGYTF
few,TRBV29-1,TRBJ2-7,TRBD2,TGCAGCGTGCAAGCGGGAGTTAACGAGCAGTACTTC,CSVQAGVNEQYF
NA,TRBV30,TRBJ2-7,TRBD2,TGTGCCTGGGATGATTGGACTAGCCATTACGAGCAGTACTTC,CAWDDWTSHYEQYF
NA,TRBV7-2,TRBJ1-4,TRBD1,TGTGCCAGCAGCCGGGACAGGGCCACAACTAATGAAAAACTGTTTTTT,CASSRDRATTNEKLFF
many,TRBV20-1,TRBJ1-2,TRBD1,TGCAGTGCTGTACGGGACAGACGTGATTGGGGTGGCTACACCTTC,CSAVRDRRDWGGYTF
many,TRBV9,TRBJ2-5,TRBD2,TGTGCCAGCAGCGTAGGGGCGGGAGGAGAGACCCAGTACTTC,CASSVGAGGETQYF
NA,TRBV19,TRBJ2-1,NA,TGTGCCAGTAGTATAGGAGATTATATAGGTTACAATGAGCAGTTCTTC,CASSIGDYIGYNEQFF
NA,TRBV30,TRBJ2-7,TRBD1,TGTGCCTGGAACCTCGGACAGGGGAGCGAGCAGTACTTC,CAWNLGQGSEQYF
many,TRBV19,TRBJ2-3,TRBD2,TGTGCCAGTAAGGAGCGGGAGCCCGATACGCAGTATTTT,CASKEREPDTQYF
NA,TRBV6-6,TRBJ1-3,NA,TGTGCCAGCAGTGAATTCGAAGGGGCTGGAAACACCATATATTTT,CASSEFEGAGNTIYF
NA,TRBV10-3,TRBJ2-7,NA,TGTGCCATCAGTGGAGGAGGAAGCGGCCGCTCCTACGAGCAGTACTTC,CAISGGGSGRSYEQYF
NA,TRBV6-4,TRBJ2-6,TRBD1,TGTGCCAGCAGGGGGACAGGGACTGGGGCCAACGTCCTGACTTTC,CASRGTGTGANVLTF
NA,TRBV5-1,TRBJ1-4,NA,TGCGCCAGCAGCGACGCAGGGACTGAAAAACTGTTTTTT,CASSDAGTEKLFF
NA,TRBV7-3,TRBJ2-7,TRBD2,TGTGCCAGCAGCTTAACGGGGTCCCGCCTGGGAGGGTCCTACGAGCAGTACTTC,CASSLTGSRLGGSYEQYF
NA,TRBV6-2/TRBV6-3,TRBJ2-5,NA,TGTGCCAGCAGTTACGACAGTCCCTCCGCGGGCTTCATTGAGACCCAGTACTTC,CASSYDSPSAGFIETQYF